Below, 10 T cell receptor beta chains from the same sample are listed, as sequenced in a study of somatic mutations in cytotoxic T cells in rheumatoid arthritis. Repertoires were generated with immunoSEQ multiplex PCR, while TCRdb's copy carries only in-frame clones and drops some. The sample lists roughly 4,200 clones, 72% seen once, with about 38% in the top ten. Sequences were obtained from CD8+ T cells sorted from blood. These receptors originate from an adult with rheumatoid arthritis.

The J gene is TRBJ2-1, the V gene TRBV7-9, with 7 bases that match TRBD1. The CDR3 sequence is 14 residues long. Germline CDR1 and CDR2: SEHNR and FQNEAQ (reference sequence). V dropped 6 bases and J dropped 1; count of bases not matched to a gene: 3. The CDR3 protein is CASSRQGSYNEQFF. The CDR3 region has the DNA TGTGCCAGCAGTAGACAGGGATCCTACAATGAGCAGTTCTTC.

The chain employs TRBV7-2 and TRBJ1-3, with D hard to call. This CDR3 contains 18 residues. V gave up 1 base and J gave up 0 bases, with 16 bases separating them. Germline CDR1 is SGHTA and CDR2 is FQGNSA. CDR3: CASSLGAQTGRSGNTIYF. The CDR3 DNA is TGTGCCAGCAGCTTAGGAGCACAAACGGGCCGCTCTGGAAACACCATATATTTT.

This chain joins TRBV6-6 and TRBJ2-7; no firm D call. This CDR3 region has 10 residues. Trimming shortened V by 6 bases and J by 1 base, and 1 base separated the two germline ends. CDR1 MNHNY and CDR2 SVGAGI come from the germline V gene (reference sequence). The CDR3 nucleotides read TGTGCCAGCAGATCCTACGAGCAGTACTTC. Protein: CASRSYEQYF.

This clone showed up just once. V usage is TRBV5-6 and J usage is TRBJ1-4; 9 nucleotides line up with TRBD1. There are 15 residues in the CDR3. Per germline, CDR1 SGHDT and CDR2 YYEEEE. J gave up 6 bases and V 3 bases, and 6 bases lay outside the gene matches. The CDR3 DNA sequence: TGTGCCAGCAGCTGGGGGACAGGGAGGTATGAAAAACTGTTTTTT. This sequence encodes CASSWGTGRYEKLFF. Together with reference TRBV5-6 and TRBJ1-4, the CDR3 gives the full variable domain: DAGVTQSPTHLIKTRGQQVTLRCSPKSGHDTVSWYQQALGQGPQFIFQYYEEEERQRGNFPDRFSGHQFPNYSSELNVNALLLGDSALYLCASSWGTGRYEKLFFGSGTQLSVL.

The chain couples TRBV9 to TRBJ2-7, with D possibly being TRBD1 or TRBD2 (7 bases each). V dropped 3 bases and J dropped 5 bases, with 15 bases sitting between them. The CDR3 loop spans 14 amino acids. Germline-derived CDR1 and CDR2 are SGDLS and YYNGEE. In DNA form, the CDR3 reads TGTGCCAGCAGCGCCGGGGGGACAGTCCACGAGCAGTACTTC. Translating it yields CASSAGGTVHEQYF. Full variable domain (outside the CDR3, taken from reference TRBV9 and TRBJ2-7): DSGVTQTPKHLITATGQRVTLRCSPRSGDLSVYWYQQSLDQGLQFLIQYYNGEERAKGNILERFSAQQFPDLHSELNLSSLELGDSALYFCASSAGGTVHEQYFGPGTRLTVT.

V gene TRBV9 combines with J gene TRBJ2-2, with unresolved D. Trimming removed 0 bases at V and 7 bases at J, with 7 bases between. Germline values: CDR1 SGDLS, CDR2 YYNGEE. CDR3 length: 13 amino acids. CDR3 residues: CASSVGAGGELFF. DNA of the CDR3: TGTGCCAGCAGCGTAGGGGCCGGCGGGGAGCTGTTTTTT.

The V gene is TRBV10-3, the J gene TRBJ1-1; D perhaps matches TRBD1 (6 bases). Germline loops: CDR1 ENHRY, CDR2 SYGVKD. V lost 0 bases and J 4 bases, leaving 12 bases between the germline ends. This CDR3 is built from 15 residues. Here the CDR3 reads CAISESRGAGTEAFF. DNA for the CDR3: TGTGCCATCAGTGAGTCGAGGGGGGCGGGCACTGAAGCTTTCTTT.

This clone occurred once. This chain links TRBV7-9 with TRBJ2-1, with D possibly TRBD2 on 5 matching bases. Trimming left V 8 bases short and J 10 bases short, with 15 bases between. This CDR3 has 12 amino acids. From germline, CDR1 is SEHNR and CDR2 FQNEAQ (reference sequence). CDR3: CASLTDGKEQFF. The CDR3 DNA reads as TGTGCCAGCCTCACCGACGGGAAAGAGCAGTTCTTC.

With respect to this clone: The identical CDR3 is also encoded by other nucleotide sequences in the sample. The chain links TRBV4-2 to TRBJ1-1; no firm D call. V shed 0 bases and J shed 1 base, with 3 bases lying between them. Germline V CDR1 and CDR2: LGHNA, YNFKEQ. The CDR3 consists of 13 residues. The CDR3 protein is CASSQERNTEAFF. CDR3 sequence (DNA): TGTGCCAGCAGCCAAGAAAGGAACACTGAAGCTTTCTTT.

The chain links TRBV6-6 to TRBJ2-5; TRBD1 might be the D (6 bases). Germline CDR1 is MNHNY and CDR2 is SVGAGI (reference sequence). This CDR3 is built from 15 residues. Trimming left V 2 bases short and J 5 bases short, with 15 bases between. The CDR3 loop is CASSYAAGVTETQYF. The CDR3 DNA reads TGTGCCAGCAGTTACGCCGCAGGGGTCACGGAGACCCAGTACTTC.